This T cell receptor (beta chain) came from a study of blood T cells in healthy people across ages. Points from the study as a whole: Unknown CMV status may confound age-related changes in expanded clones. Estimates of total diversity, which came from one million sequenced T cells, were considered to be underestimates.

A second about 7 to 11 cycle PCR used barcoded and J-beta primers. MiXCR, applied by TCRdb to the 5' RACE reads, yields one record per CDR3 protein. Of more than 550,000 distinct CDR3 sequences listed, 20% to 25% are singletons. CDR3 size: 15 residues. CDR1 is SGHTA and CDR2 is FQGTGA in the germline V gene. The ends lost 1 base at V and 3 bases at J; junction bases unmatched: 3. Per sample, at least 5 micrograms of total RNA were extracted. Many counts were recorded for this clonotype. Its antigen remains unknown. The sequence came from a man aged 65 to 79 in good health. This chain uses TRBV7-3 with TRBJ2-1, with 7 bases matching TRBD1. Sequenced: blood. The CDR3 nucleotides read TGTGCCAGCAGCTTAAAGGCAGGGGGCTACAATGAGCAGTTCTTC. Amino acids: CASSLKAGGYNEQFF.